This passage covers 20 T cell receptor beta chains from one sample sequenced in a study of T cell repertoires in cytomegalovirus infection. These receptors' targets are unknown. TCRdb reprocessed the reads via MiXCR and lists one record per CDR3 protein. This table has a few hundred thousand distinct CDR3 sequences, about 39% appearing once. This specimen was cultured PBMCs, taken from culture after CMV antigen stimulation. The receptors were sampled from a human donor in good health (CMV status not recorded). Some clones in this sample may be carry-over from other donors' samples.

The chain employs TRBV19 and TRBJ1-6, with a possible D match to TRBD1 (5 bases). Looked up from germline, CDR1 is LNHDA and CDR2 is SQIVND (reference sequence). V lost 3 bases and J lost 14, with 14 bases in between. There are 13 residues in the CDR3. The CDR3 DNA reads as TGTGCCAGTAGTATCGCCGAACAGGTTTCCCTCCACTTT. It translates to CASSIAEQVSLHF.

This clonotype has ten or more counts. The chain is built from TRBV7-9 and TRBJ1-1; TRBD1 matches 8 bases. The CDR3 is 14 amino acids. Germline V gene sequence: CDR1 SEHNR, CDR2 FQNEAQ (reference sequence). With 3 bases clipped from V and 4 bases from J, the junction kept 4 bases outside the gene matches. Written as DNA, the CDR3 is TGTGCCAGCAGCTTGGCAGGGGGCCTCACTGAAGCTTTCTTT. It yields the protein CASSLAGGLTEAFF.

CDR3 sequence reads: CASRPQDTQYF. The CDR3 DNA reads TGTGCCAGCAGACCACAAGATACGCAGTATTTT. The rearrangement uses TRBV7-4 and TRBJ2-3; no firm D call. The CDR3 extends over 11 amino acids. V lost 6 bases to trimming and J lost 5 bases, with 6 bases between them. The germline CDR1 and CDR2 sequences are SGHVT and SQSDAQ.

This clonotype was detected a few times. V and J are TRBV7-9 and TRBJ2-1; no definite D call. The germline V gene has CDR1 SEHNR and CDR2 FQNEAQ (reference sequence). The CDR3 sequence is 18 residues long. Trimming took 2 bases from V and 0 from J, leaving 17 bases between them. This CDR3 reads CASSLNQHPASSYNEQFF. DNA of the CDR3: TGTGCCAGCAGCTTAAACCAACACCCGGCGAGCTCCTACAATGAGCAGTTCTTC.

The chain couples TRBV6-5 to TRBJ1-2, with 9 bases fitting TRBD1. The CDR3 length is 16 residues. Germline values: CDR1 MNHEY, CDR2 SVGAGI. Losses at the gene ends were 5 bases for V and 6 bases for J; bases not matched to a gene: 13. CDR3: CASSRSGQGRLHGYTF. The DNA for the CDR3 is TGTGCCAGCAGTAGATCGGGACAGGGCAGATTACATGGCTACACCTTC.

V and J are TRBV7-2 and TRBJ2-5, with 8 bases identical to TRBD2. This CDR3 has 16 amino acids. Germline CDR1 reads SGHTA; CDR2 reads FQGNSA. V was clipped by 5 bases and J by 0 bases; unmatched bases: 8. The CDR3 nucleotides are TGTGCCAGCAGCCCCTGGGCGGGGGGCTACCAAGAGACCCAGTACTTC. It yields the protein CASSPWAGGYQETQYF. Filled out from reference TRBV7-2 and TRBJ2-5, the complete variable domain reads GAGVSQSPSNKVTEKGKDVELRCDPISGHTALYWYRQSLGQGLEFLIYFQGNSAPDKSGLPSDRFSAERTGGSVSTLTIQRTQQEDSAVYLCASSPWAGGYQETQYFGPGTRLLVL.

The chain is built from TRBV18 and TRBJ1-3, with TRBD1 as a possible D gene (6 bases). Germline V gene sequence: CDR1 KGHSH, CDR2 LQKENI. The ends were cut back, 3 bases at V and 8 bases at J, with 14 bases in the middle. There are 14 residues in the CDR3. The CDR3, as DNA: TGTGCCAGCTCACCCATGGGGGGCATGGACACCATATATTTT. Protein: CASSPMGGMDTIYF.

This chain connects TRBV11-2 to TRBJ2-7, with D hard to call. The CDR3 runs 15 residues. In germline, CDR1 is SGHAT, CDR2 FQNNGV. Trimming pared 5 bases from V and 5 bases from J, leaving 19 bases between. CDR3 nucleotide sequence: TGTGCCAGCAGCGACCCGGGCCCCGCGGTCAACGAGCAGTACTTC. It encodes CASSDPGPAVNEQYF.

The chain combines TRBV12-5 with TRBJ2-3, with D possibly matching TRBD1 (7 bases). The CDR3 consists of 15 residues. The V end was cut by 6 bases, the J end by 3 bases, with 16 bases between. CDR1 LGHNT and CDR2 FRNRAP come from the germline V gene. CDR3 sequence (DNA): TGTGCTAGTGGCTCCGACAGGGAGGCAACAGATACGCAGTATTTT. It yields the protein CASGSDREATDTQYF.

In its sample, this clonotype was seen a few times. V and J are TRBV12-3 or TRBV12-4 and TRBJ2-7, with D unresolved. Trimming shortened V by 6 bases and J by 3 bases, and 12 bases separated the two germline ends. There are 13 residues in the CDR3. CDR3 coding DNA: TGTGCCAGCAGCCCCTGGCCCCGCTACGAGCAGTACTTC. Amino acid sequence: CASSPWPRYEQYF.

CDR3 bases: TGCGCCAGCAGCCAAGATGTAGCGGGGGGGCCCAATGAGCAGTTCTTC. It encodes CASSQDVAGGPNEQFF. V gene TRBV4-1 combines with J gene TRBJ2-1; 11 bases map to TRBD2. Germline-derived CDR1 and CDR2 are MGHRA and YSYEKL. The junction had 4 bases not matched to a gene; V was cut back by 0 bases and J by 6 bases. The CDR3 has 16 residues.

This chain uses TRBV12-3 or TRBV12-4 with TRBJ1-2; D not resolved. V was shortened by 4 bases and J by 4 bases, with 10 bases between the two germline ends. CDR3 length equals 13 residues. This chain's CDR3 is CASSSGNRYGYTF. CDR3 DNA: TGTGCCAGCAGTTCCGGGAACCGCTATGGCTACACCTTC.

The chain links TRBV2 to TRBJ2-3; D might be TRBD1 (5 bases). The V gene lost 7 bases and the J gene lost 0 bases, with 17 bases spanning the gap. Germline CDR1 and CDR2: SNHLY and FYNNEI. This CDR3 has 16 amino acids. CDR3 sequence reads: CASNRPGALSTDTQYF. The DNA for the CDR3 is TGTGCCAGCAATCGGCCTGGGGCCCTAAGCACAGATACGCAGTATTTT.

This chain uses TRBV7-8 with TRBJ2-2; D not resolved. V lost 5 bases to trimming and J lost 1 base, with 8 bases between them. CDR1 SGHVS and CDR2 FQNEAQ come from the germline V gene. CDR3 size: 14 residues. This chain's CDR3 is CASSLRWNTGELFF. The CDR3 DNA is TGTGCCAGCAGCCTTAGGTGGAACACCGGGGAGCTGTTTTTT. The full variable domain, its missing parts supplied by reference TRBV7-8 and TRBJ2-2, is GAGVSQSPRYKVAKRGQDVALRCDPISGHVSLFWYQQALGQGPEFLTYFQNEAQLDKSGLPSDRFFAERPEGSVSTLKIQRTQQEDSAVYLCASSLRWNTGELFFGEGSRLTVL.

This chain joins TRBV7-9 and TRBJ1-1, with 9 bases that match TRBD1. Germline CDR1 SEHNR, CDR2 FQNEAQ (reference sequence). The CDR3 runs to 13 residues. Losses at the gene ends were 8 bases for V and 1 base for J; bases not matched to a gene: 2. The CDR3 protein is CASRDRANTEAFF. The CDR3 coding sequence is TGTGCCAGCCGGGACAGGGCGAACACTGAAGCTTTCTTT.

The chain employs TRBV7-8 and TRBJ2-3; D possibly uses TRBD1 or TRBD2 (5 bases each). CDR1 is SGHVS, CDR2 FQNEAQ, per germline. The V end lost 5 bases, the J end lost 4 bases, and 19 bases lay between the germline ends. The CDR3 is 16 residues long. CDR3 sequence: CASSQRARRGADTQYF. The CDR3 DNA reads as TGTGCCAGCAGCCAACGGGCCCGACGGGGCGCAGATACGCAGTATTTT.

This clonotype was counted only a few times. The CDR3 DNA reads TGTGCCAGCAGCTTACTCCCCCAAGGGGCTCAGACGTACTTC. Residues: CASSLLPQGAQTYF. V usage is TRBV7-2 and J usage is TRBJ2-7, with D perhaps TRBD1 (5 bases). This CDR3 has 14 amino acids. Germline V lookup: CDR1 SGHTA, CDR2 FQGNSA. Between the trimmed V and J ends, which lost 2 bases and 12 bases, there was a span of 20 bases.

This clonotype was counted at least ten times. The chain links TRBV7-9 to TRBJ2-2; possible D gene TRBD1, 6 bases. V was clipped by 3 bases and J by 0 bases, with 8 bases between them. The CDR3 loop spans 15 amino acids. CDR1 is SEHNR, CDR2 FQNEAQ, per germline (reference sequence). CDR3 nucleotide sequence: TGTGCCAGCAGCTTCGGGACACCGAACACCGGGGAGCTGTTTTTT. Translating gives CASSFGTPNTGELFF.

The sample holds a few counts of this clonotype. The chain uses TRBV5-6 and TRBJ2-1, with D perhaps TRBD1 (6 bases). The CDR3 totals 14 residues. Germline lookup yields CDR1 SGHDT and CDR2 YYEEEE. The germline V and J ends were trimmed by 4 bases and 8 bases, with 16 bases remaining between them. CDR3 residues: CASSRTDRWDEQFF. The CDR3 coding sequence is TGTGCCAGCAGCCGAACCGACAGGTGGGATGAGCAGTTCTTC.

CDR3: CSAESRAVTEAFF. The CDR3 region has the DNA TGCAGCGCCGAGTCCCGGGCTGTCACTGAAGCTTTCTTT. The chain joins TRBV29-1 to TRBJ1-1; no definite D call. Germline V gene data show CDR1 as SQVTM and CDR2 as ANQGSEA. This CDR3 is built from 13 residues. Trimming left V 7 bases short and J 4 bases short, with 16 bases between.